The T cell receptor beta chain described here comes from a study of T cells expressing NK-cell markers. Study findings and constraints: Roughly 1.0-7.0% of CD8+ T cells in more than 5 donors belonged to dominant NKG2C+ clonotypes.

Concerning this clonotype itself: Its target is unknown.

5'RACE template switching with UMIs generated TCR beta cDNA. TCRdb reprocessed the 5' RACE reads and stores each CDR3 protein as one record, lacking DNA. The sample includes under 600,000 distinct CDR3 sequences. This receptor was taken from a woman in her 50s in good health. Source material: blood T cells: a sorted CD56 or NKG2C T cell subset, CD4+ or CD8+ T cells, or bulk PBMC T cells (not recorded which).

CDR3 in amino acids: CASSPGTVSGNTIYF. This chain links TRBV13 with TRBJ1-3; TCRdb's D call of TRBD1 is untestable without DNA. The CDR3 extends over 15 amino acids. Germline V CDR1 and CDR2: PRHDT, FYEKMQ (reference sequence). The variable domain in full, with the rest retrieved from reference TRBV13 and TRBJ1-3, is AAGVIQSPRHLIKEKRETATLKCYPIPRHDTVYWYQQGPGQDPQFLISFYEKMQSDKGSIPDRFSAQQFSDYHSELNMSSLELGDSALYFCASSPGTVSGNTIYFGEGSWLTVV.